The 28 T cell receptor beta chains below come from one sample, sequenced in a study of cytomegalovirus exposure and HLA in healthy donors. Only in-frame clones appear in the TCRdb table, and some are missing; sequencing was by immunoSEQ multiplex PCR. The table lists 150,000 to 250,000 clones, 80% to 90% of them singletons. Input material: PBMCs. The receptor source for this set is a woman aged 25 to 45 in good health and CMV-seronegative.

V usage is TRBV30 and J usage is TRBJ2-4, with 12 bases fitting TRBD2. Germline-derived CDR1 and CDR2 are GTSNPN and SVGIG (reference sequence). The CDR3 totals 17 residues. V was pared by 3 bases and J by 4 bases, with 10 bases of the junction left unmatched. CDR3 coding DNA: TGTGCCTGGAGGAAGATGCGGACTAGCGGGAAAAAAAACATTCAGTACTTC. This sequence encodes CAWRKMRTSGKKNIQYF.

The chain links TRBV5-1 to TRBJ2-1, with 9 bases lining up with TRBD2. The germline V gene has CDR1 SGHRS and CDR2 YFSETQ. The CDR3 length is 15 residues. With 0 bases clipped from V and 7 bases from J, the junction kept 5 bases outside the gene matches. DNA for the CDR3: TGCGCCAGCAGCTTGGTTGCGGGGGGGACTAATGAGCAGTTCTTC. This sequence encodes CASSLVAGGTNEQFF.

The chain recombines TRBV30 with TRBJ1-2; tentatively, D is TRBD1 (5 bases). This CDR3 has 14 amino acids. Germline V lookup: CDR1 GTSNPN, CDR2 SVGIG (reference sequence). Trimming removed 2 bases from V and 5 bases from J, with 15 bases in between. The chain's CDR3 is CAWSLNTQGYGYTF. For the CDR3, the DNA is TGTGCCTGGAGTCTTAATACCCAGGGATATGGCTACACCTTC.

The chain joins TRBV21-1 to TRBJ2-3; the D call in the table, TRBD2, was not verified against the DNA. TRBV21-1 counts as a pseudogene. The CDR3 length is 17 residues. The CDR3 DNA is TGTGCCAGCAGCCTATTACCTCCTGAGAGGAACACAGATACGCAGTATTTT. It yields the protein CASSLLPPERNTDTQYF.

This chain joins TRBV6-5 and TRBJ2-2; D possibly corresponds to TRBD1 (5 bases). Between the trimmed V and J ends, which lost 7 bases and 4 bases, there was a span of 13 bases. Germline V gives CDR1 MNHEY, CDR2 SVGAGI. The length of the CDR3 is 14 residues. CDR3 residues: CASTLRQTTGELFF. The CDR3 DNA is TGTGCCAGCACCCTAAGACAGACCACCGGGGAGCTGTTTTTT.

The chain's CDR3 is CACSRTPATNEKLFF. The CDR3 coding sequence is TGTGCCTGCTCGCGGACACCTGCAACTAATGAAAAACTGTTTTTT. The chain uses TRBV2 and TRBJ1-4; possibly TRBD1 for D (5 bases). CDR1 and CDR2 from the germline V gene are SNHLY and FYNNEI. This CDR3 is built from 15 residues. V was shortened by 11 bases and J by 0 bases, with 16 bases between the two germline ends.

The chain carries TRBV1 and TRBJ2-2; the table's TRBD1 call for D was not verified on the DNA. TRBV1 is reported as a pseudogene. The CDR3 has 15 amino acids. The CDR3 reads CTSSQQNPNTGELFF. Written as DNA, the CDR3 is TGCACCAGCAGCCAACAGAACCCGAACACCGGGGAGCTGTTTTTT.

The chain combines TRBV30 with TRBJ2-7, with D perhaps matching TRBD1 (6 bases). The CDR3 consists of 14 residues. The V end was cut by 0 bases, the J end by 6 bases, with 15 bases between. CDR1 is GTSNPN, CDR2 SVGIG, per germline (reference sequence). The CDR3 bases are TGTGCCTGGAGTGTGGCAGGGGCCGCTGGCGAGCAGTACTTC. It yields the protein CAWSVAGAAGEQYF. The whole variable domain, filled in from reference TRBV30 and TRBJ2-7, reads SQTIHQWPATLVQPVGSPLSLECTVEGTSNPNLYWYRQAAGRGLQLLFYSVGIGQISSEVPQNLSASRPQDRQFILSSKKLLLSDSGFYLCAWSVAGAAGEQYFGPGTRLTVT.

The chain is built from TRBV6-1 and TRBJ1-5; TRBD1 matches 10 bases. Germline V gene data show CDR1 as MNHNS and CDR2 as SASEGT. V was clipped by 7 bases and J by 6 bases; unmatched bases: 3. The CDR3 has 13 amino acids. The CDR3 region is CASMGTGAQPQHF. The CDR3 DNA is TGTGCCAGCATGGGGACAGGGGCTCAGCCCCAGCATTTT.

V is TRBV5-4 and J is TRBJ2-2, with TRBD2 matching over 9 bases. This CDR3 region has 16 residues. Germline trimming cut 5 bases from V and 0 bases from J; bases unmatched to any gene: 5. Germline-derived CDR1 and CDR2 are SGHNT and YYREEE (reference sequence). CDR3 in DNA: TGTGCCAGCAGTCAGCTAGCGGGGCCGAACACCGGGGAGCTGTTTTTT. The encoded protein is CASSQLAGPNTGELFF.

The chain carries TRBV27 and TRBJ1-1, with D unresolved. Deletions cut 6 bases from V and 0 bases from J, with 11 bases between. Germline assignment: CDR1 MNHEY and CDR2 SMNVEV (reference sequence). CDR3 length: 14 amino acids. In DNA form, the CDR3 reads TGTGCCAGCAGATTACGAACTGTGAACACTGAAGCTTTCTTT. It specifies CASRLRTVNTEAFF.

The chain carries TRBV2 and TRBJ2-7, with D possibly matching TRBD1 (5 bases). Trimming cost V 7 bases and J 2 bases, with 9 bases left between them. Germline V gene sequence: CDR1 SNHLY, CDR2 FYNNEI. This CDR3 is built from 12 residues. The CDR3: CASTGRAYEQYF. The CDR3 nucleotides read TGTGCCAGCACGGGCAGGGCCTACGAGCAGTACTTC.

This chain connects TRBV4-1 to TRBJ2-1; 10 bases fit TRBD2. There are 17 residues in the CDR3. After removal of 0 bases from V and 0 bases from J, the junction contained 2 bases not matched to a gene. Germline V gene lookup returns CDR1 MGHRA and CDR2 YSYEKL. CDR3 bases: TGCGCCAGCAGCCAAGAACCTAGCGGGAGCTCCTACAATGAGCAGTTCTTC. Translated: CASSQEPSGSSYNEQFF.

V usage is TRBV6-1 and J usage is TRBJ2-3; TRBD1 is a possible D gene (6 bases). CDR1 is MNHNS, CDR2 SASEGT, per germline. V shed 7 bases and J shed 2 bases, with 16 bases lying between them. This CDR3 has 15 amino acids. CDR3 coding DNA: TGTGCCAGCATTGGGGGACACAGGAACACAGATACGCAGTATTTT. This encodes CASIGGHRNTDTQYF.

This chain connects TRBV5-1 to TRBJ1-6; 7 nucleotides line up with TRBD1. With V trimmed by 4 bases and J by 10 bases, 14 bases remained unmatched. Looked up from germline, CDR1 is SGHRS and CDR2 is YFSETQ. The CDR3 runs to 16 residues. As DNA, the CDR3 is TGCGCCAGCAGCCAACCGACAGGGTCGACCCCCTCACCCCTCCACTTT. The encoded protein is CASSQPTGSTPSPLHF.

In nucleotides, the CDR3 is TGTGCCAGCAGCAAACCGGGACTAGCGGCCACCTACGAGCAGTACTTC. Protein product: CASSKPGLAATYEQYF. V gene TRBV21-1 combines with J gene TRBJ2-7; the table gives TRBD2 as D, unverified against the DNA. TRBV21-1 is classified as a pseudogene. The CDR3 is 16 residues long.

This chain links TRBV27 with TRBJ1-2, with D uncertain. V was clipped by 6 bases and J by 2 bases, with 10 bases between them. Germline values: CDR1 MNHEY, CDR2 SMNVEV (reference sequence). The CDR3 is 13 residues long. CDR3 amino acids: CASSKGGNYGYTF. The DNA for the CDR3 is TGTGCCAGCAGCAAAGGAGGGAACTATGGCTACACCTTC.

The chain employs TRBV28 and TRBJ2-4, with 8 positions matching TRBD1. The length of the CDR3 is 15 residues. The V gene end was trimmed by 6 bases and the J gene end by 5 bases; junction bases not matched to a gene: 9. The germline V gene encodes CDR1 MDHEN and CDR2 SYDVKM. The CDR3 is CASSLDRGEENIQYF. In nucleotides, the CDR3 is TGTGCCAGCAGCCTCGACAGGGGTGAAGAAAACATTCAGTACTTC.

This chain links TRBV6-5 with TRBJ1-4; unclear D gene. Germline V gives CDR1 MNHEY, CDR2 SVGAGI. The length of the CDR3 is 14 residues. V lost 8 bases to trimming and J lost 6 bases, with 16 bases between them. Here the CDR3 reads CASSLIATDEKLFF. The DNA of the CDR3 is TGTGCCAGCTCGTTAATTGCTACAGATGAAAAACTGTTTTTT.

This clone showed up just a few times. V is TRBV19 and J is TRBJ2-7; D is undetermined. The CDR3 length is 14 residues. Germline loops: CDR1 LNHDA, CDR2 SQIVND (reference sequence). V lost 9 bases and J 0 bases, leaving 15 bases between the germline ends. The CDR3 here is CASHQRLTSYEQYF. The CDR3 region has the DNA TGTGCCAGCCACCAGAGGCTAACCTCCTACGAGCAGTACTTC.

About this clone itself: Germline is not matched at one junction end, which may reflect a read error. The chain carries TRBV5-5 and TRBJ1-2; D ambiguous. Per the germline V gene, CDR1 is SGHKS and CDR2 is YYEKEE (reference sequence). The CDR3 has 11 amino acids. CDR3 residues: CASSLDYGYTF. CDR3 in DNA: TGTGCCAGCAGCTTGGACTACGGCTACACCTTC.

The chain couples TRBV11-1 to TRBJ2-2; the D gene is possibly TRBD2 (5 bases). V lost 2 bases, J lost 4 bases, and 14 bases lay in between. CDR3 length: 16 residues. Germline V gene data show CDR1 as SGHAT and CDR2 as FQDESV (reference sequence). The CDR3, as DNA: TGTGCCAGCAGCTTAAAAACTAGAGTGAGCACCGGGGAGCTGTTTTTT. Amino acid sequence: CASSLKTRVSTGELFF.

The CDR3 sequence: CASSQGPASSRGEQYF. In nucleotides, the CDR3 is TGTGCCAGCAGCCAAGGCCCTGCGTCGAGCAGAGGAGAGCAGTACTTC. The chain joins TRBV4-2 to TRBJ2-7; D is undetermined. With 1 base removed from V and 7 bases from J, the gap between germline ends came to 20 bases. This CDR3 has 16 residues. Germline assignment: CDR1 LGHNA and CDR2 YNFKEQ.

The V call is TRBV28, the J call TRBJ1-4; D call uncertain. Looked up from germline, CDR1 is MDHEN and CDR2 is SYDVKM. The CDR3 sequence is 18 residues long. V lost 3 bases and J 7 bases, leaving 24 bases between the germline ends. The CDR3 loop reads CASSFVRRRRIWGEKLFF. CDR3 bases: TGTGCCAGCAGTTTTGTCAGGAGGAGGCGGATATGGGGTGAAAAACTGTTTTTT.

The CDR3 spells CAWSGTGGSHEQFF. The CDR3 coding sequence is TGTGCCTGGAGTGGAACGGGGGGATCCCATGAGCAGTTCTTC. The chain recombines TRBV30 with TRBJ2-1; 7 bases are a match to TRBD2. The CDR3 contains 14 residues. From germline, CDR1 is GTSNPN and CDR2 SVGIG (reference sequence). Trimming cost V 1 base and J 8 bases; bases outside gene matches: 8.

CDR3 in DNA: TGTGCCAGCAGTTACGGCGGGGCAAAACAGCCCCAGCATTTT. Translated: CASSYGGAKQPQHF. The rearrangement uses TRBV6-6 and TRBJ1-5; TRBD1 is a possible D gene (5 bases). The V gene lost 2 bases and the J gene lost 7 bases, with 12 bases spanning the gap. The CDR3 runs to 14 residues. CDR1 and CDR2 from the germline V gene are MNHNY and SVGAGI (reference sequence).

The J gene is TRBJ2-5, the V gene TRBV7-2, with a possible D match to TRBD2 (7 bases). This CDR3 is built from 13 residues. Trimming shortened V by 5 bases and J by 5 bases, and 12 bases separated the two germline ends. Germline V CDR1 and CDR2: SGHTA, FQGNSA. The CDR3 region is CASSGGARETQYF. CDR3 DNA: TGTGCCAGCAGCGGGGGGGCCAGGGAGACCCAGTACTTC.

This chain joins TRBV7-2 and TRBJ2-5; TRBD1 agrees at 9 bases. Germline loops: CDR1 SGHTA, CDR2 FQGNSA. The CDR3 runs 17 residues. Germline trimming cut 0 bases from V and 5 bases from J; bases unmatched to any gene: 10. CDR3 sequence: CASSLADRGLLLETQYF. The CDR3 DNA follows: TGTGCCAGCAGCTTAGCCGACAGGGGGTTGCTGTTGGAGACCCAGTACTTC.